Listed below are T cell receptor beta chains from one sample, sequenced in a study of PD-L1 blockade in urothelial cancer. Clones were read by immunoSEQ multiplex PCR, and TCRdb kept only the in-frame ones, dropping some. The sample includes around 14,000 clones, approximately 88% of them seen just once. The specimen was PBMCs, collected around atezolizumab (anti-PD-L1) treatment. All receptors derive from a man between 70 and 80 years old with urothelial cancer. CDR3s include the opening cysteine and the closing phenylalanine or tryptophan.

CSVVQSGTGELFF	TRBV29-1	TRBJ2-2
CASSTGTNPAEQYF	TRBV28	TRBJ2-7
CASSQEGGQGDEQYF	TRBV4-1	TRBJ2-7
CASSRGHPGEQYF	TRBV5-6	TRBJ2-7
CASSLGTASYEQYF	TRBV19	TRBJ2-7
CASETGVRGEQYF	TRBV19	TRBJ2-7
CASSPGGSNQPQHF	TRBV18	TRBJ1-5
CASSRGQGADMNTEAFF	TRBV4-1	TRBJ1-1
CASSPGLAGALLGDTQYF	TRBV18	TRBJ2-3
CASRQEGLKANTIYF	TRBV6-6	TRBJ1-3
CSASGGMEQYF	TRBV20-1	TRBJ2-7
CASSLAEYNSPLHF	TRBV27	TRBJ1-6
CASTGESYEQYF	TRBV2	TRBJ2-7
CASSRGLTSTDTQYF	TRBV5-6	TRBJ2-3
CASSALLVGVTDTQYF	TRBV9	TRBJ2-3
CASSKGTGGAYEQYF	TRBV5-1	TRBJ2-7